This T cell receptor (beta chain) was recorded in a study of CD8 T cells in ankylosing spondylitis. Notes on the study in general: For ankylosing spondylitis blood, a TCR beta motif of 7 or 8 highly homologous variants appeared characteristic.

TCRdb re-derived calls from the 5' RACE reads in MiXCR, one entry per CDR3 protein. In the table there are a few hundred thousand distinct CDR3 sequences, about 13% of which are singletons. This clonotype has a count of ten or more. The target antigen is unknown. The CDR3 consists of 17 residues. The germline CDR1 and CDR2 sequences are SEHNR and FQNEAQ (reference sequence). The J segment lost 5 bases and the V segment lost 4 bases, leaving 7 bases of the junction unmatched. The TCR was taken from a male donor with ankylosing spondylitis. This chain uses TRBV7-9 with TRBJ2-1; TRBD2 agrees at 14 bases. Sequences were obtained from blood, either unsorted or a sorted T cell fraction (not recorded which). In DNA form, the CDR3 reads TGTGCCAGCAGCTACGGGACTAGCGGGAGTGAGGACAATGAGCAGTTCTTC. Protein sequence: CASSYGTSGSEDNEQFF.